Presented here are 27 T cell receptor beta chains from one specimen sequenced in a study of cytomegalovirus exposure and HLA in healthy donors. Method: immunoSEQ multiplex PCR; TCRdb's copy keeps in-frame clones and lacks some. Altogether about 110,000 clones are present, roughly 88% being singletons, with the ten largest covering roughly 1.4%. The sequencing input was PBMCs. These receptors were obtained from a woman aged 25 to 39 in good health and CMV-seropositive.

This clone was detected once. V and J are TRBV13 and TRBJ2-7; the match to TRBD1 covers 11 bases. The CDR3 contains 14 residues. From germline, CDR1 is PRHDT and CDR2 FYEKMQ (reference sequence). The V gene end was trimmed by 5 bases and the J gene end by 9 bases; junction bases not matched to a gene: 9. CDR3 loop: CASSGGQGAHGQYF. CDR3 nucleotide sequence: TGTGCCAGCAGCGGAGGACAGGGGGCGCACGGGCAGTACTTC. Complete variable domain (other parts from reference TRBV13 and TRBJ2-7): AAGVIQSPRHLIKEKRETATLKCYPIPRHDTVYWYQQGPGQDPQFLISFYEKMQSDKGSIPDRFSAQQFSDYHSELNMSSLELGDSALYFCASSGGQGAHGQYFGPGTRLTVT.

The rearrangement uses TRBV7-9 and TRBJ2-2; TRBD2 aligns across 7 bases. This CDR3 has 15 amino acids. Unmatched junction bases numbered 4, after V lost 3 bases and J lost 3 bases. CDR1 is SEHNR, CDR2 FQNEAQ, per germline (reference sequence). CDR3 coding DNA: TGTGCCAGCAGCTTGGGGACTACCCACACCGGGGAGCTGTTTTTT. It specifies CASSLGTTHTGELFF.

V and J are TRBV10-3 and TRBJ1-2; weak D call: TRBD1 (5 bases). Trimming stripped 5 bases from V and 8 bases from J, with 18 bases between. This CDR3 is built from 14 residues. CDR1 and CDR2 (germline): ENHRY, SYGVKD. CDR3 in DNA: TGTGCCATCAGTCTCCGCACAGGTCCCGAGGGCTACACCTTC. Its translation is CAISLRTGPEGYTF.

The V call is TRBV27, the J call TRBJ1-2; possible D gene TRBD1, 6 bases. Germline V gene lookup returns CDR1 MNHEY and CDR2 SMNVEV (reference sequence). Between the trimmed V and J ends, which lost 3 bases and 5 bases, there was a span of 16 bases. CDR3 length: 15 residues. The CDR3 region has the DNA TGTGCCAGCAGTTTCGCGGGGGGCAGGTATTATGGCTACACCTTC. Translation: CASSFAGGRYYGYTF.

The CDR3 DNA is TGTGCCAGCAGCTTGGACAGGGCGGGGGCCAACGTCCTGACTTTC. Its translation: CASSLDRAGANVLTF. V is TRBV11-2 and J is TRBJ2-6; 8 bases line up with TRBD1. There are 15 residues in the CDR3. Germline CDR1 reads SGHAT; CDR2 reads FQNNGV. The J segment lost 4 bases and the V segment lost 3 bases, leaving 2 bases of the junction unmatched.

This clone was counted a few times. CDR3 sequence: CASSEGTGGSYEQYF. The CDR3 coding sequence is TGTGCCAGCAGTGAAGGGACAGGGGGCTCCTACGAGCAGTACTTC. The V gene is TRBV6-1, the J gene TRBJ2-7; 10 bases agree with TRBD1. This CDR3 spans 15 amino acids. Trimming cost V 1 base and J 0 bases; bases outside gene matches: 0. Per the germline V gene, CDR1 is MNHNS and CDR2 is SASEGT.

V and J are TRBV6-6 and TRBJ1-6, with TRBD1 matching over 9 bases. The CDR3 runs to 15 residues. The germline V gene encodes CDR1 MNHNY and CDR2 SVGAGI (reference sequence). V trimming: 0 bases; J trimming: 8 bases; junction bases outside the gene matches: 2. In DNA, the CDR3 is TGTGCCAGCAGTTACTCGGGGGACAGGGATTCACCCCTCCACTTT. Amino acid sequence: CASSYSGDRDSPLHF.

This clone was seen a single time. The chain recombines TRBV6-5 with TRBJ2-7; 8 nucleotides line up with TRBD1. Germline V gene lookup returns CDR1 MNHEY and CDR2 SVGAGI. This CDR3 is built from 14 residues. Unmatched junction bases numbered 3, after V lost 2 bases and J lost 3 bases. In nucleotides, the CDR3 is TGTGCCAGCAGTTACCCCGGACAGGGCTACGAGCAGTACTTC. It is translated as CASSYPGQGYEQYF.

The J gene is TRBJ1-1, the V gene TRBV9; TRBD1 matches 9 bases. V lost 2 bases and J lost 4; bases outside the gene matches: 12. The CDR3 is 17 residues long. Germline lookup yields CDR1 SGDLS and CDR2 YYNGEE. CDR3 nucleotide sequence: TGTGCCAGCAGCGTGAACAGGGGGCTCGATTTGGGCACTGAAGCTTTCTTT. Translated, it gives CASSVNRGLDLGTEAFF.

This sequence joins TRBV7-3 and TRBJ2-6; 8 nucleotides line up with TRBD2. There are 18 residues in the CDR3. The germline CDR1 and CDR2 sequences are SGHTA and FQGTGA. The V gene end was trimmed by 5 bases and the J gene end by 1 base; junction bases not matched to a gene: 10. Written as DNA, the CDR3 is TGTGCCAGCAGCCCGGGAATAGCGGGAACATCTGGGGCCAACGTCCTGACTTTC. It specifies CASSPGIAGTSGANVLTF.

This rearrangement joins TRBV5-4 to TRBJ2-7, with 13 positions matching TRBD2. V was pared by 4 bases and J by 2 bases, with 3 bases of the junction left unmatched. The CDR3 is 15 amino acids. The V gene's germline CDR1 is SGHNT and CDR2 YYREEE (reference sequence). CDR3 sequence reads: CASSPGTSGTYEQYF. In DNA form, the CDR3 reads TGTGCCAGCAGCCCCGGGACTAGCGGGACCTACGAGCAGTACTTC.

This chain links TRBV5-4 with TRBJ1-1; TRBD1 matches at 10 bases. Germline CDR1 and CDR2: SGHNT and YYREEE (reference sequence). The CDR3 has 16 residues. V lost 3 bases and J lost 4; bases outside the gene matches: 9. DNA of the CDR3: TGTGCCAGCAGCTACTTGGACAGGGGGTCGGGCACTGAAGCTTTCTTT. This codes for CASSYLDRGSGTEAFF.

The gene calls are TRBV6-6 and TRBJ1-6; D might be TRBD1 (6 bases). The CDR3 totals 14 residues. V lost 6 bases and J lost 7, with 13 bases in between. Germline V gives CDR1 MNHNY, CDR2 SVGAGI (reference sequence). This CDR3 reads CASSRDIFNSPLHF. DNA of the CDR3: TGTGCCAGCAGCCGGGACATTTTCAATTCACCCCTCCACTTT.

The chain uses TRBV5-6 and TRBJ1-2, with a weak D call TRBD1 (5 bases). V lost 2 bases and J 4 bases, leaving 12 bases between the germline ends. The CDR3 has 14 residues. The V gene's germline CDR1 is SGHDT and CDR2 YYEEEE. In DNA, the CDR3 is TGTGCCAGCAGCTTCGGTCAGGGCTCCTATGGCTACACCTTC. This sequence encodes CASSFGQGSYGYTF.

This CDR3 is CASSFAAGGPKDTQYF. The CDR3 DNA is TGTGCCAGCAGCTTTGCAGCGGGAGGGCCGAAAGATACGCAGTATTTT. This chain links TRBV7-6 with TRBJ2-3; 10 bases match TRBD2. CDR3 length: 16 residues. The V segment lost 3 bases and the J segment 5 bases; nucleotides outside the gene matches: 8. Germline V lookup: CDR1 SGHVS, CDR2 FNYEAQ.

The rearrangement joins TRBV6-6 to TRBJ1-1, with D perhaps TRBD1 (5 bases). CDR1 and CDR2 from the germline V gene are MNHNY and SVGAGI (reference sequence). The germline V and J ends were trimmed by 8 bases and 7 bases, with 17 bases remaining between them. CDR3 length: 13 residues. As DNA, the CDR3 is TGTGCCAGCGGGGCGGTCGGGGACTATGAAGCTTTCTTT. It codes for CASGAVGDYEAFF.

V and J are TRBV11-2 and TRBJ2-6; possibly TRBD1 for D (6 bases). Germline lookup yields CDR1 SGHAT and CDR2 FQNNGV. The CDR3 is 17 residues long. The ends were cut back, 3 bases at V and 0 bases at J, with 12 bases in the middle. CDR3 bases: TGTGCCAGCAGCTTTCCCAGGGGCTACTCTGGGGCCAACGTCCTGACTTTC. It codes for CASSFPRGYSGANVLTF.

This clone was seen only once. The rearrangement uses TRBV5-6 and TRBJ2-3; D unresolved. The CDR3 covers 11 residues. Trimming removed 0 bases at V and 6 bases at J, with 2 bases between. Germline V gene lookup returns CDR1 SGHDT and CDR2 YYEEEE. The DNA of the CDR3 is TGTGCCAGCAGCTTGGCGGATACGCAGTATTTT. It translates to CASSLADTQYF.

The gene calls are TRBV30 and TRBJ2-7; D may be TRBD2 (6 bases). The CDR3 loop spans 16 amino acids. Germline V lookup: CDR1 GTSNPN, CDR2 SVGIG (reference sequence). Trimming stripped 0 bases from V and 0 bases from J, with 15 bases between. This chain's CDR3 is CAWSVLGRQSSYEQYF. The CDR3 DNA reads TGTGCCTGGAGTGTACTGGGGAGGCAGAGCTCCTACGAGCAGTACTTC.

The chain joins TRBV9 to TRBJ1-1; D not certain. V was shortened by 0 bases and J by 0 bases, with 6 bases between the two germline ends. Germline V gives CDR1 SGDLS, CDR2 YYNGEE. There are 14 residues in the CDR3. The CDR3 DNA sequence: TGTGCCAGCAGCGTAGGAGTAATGAACACTGAAGCTTTCTTT. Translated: CASSVGVMNTEAFF.

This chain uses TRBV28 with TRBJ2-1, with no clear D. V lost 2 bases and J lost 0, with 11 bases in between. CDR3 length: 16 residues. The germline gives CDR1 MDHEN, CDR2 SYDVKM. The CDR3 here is CASSLGAGHSYNEQFF. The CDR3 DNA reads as TGTGCCAGCAGTTTAGGCGCAGGTCACTCCTACAATGAGCAGTTCTTC.

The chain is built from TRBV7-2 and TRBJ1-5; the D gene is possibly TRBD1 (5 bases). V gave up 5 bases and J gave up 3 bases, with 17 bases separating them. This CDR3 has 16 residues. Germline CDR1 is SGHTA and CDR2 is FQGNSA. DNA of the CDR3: TGTGCCAGCAGCATACCCGGGGGACTGAACAATCAGCCCCAGCATTTT. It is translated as CASSIPGGLNNQPQHF.

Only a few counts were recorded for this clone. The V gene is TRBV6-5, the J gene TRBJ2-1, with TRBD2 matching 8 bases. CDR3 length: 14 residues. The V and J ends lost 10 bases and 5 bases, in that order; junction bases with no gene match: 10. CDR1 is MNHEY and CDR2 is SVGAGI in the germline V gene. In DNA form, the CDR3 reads TGTGCCACCCGAGGGAGCGGGAGACACAATGAGCAGTTCTTC. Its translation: CATRGSGRHNEQFF.

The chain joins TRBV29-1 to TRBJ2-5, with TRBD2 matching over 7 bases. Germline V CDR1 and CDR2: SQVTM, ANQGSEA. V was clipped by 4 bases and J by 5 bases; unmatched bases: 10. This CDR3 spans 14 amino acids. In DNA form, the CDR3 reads TGCAGCGTTGTTGGGGGAGGGAGGGGTGAGACCCAGTACTTC. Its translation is CSVVGGGRGETQYF.

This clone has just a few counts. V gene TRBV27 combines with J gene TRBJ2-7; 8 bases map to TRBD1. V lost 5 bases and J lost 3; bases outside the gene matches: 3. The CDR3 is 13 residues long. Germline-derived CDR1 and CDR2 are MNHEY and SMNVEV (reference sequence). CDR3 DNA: TGTGCCAGCAGTCCGGGGACAGGCTACGAGCAGTACTTC. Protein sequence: CASSPGTGYEQYF.

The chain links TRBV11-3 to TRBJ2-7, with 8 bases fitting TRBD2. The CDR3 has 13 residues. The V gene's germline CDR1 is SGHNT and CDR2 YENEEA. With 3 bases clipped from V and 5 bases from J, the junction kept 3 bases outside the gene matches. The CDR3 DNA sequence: TGTGCCAGCAGCTTGACTAGCGTCCACGAGCAGTACTTC. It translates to CASSLTSVHEQYF.

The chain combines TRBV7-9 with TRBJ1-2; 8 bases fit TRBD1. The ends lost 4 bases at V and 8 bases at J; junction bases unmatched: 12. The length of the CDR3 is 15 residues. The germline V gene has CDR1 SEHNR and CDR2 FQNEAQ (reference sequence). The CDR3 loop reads CASSSTPGGAWGYTF. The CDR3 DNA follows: TGTGCCAGCAGCTCAACCCCAGGGGGCGCTTGGGGCTACACCTTC.